This entry features one T cell receptor beta chain sequence. The data were obtained in a study of blood T cell repertoires in COVID-19. Study overall: COVID-19 samples from acute and convalescent phases originated in the United States, Italy and Spain.

Authors' analysis steps: Researchers report that nucleated cell counts were estimated from reference gene primer amplification. Generated by immunoSEQ multiplex PCR, the TCRdb table keeps only in-frame clones and is missing some. V, J and clone size are those of that table, while D and trimming were read from the DNA. The table has 60,000 to 90,000 clones, 84% seen once; the top ten hold 3.5% to 4%. This CDR3 has 16 amino acids. The germline V gene encodes CDR1 LGHDT and CDR2 YNNKEL (reference sequence). V dropped 6 bases and J dropped 0; count of bases not matched to a gene: 4. The rearrangement joins TRBV3-1 (or the pseudogene TRBV3-2) to TRBJ2-5; TRBD2 agrees at 13 bases. The sequence came from a man between 45 and 60 years old with acute or convalescent COVID-19. Sequenced: peripheral blood. CDR3 protein: CASRQTSGGYQETQYF. CDR3 sequence (DNA): TGTGCCAGCAGACAGACTAGCGGGGGGTACCAAGAGACCCAGTACTTC.